The 3 T cell receptor beta chains below come from one sample, sequenced in a study of cytomegalovirus exposure and HLA in healthy donors. PCR was performed using 60 Vbeta and 13 Jbeta primers. The table came from immunoSEQ multiplex PCR; TCRdb's copy has only in-frame clones and leaves some out. Among tens of thousands of clones listed, over 70% were seen once. Material for sequencing was PBMCs. These receptors originate from a man aged 40-50 years in good health and CMV-seropositive.

This clone was detected a few times. The rearrangement uses TRBV5-1 and TRBJ1-1, with 8 bases matching TRBD1. This CDR3 is 16 amino acids long. Germline lookup yields CDR1 SGHRS and CDR2 YFSETQ. V lost 5 bases and J lost 4; bases outside the gene matches: 13. In DNA form, the CDR3 reads TGCGCCAGCAGTTGGGGCAGGGGGCAGGTGGGCACTGAAGCTTTCTTT. It translates to CASSWGRGQVGTEAFF. Supplemented by reference TRBV5-1 and TRBJ1-1, the full variable domain reads KAGVTQTPRYLIKTRGQQVTLSCSPISGHRSVSWYQQTPGQGLQFLFEYFSETQRNKGNFPGRFSGRQFSNSRSEMNVSTLELGDSALYLCASSWGRGQVGTEAFFGQGTRLTVV.

The chain is built from TRBV14 and TRBJ1-5, with D uncertain. This CDR3 is built from 13 residues. Germline CDR1 is SGHDN and CDR2 is FVKESK. The V end was cut by 0 bases, the J end by 6 bases, with 6 bases between. CDR3 coding DNA: TGTGCCAGCAGCCAAGATCGAGGTCAGCCCCAGCATTTT. This codes for CASSQDRGQPQHF. Full variable domain (remainder filled in from reference TRBV14 and TRBJ1-5): EAGVTQFPSHSVIEKGQTVTLRCDPISGHDNLYWYRRVMGKEIKFLLHFVKESKQDESGMPNNRFLAERTGGTYSTLKVQPAELEDSGVYFCASSQDRGQPQHFGDGTRLSIL.

The chain combines TRBV4-2 with TRBJ2-5, with D possibly matching TRBD2 (6 bases). Germline V lookup: CDR1 LGHNA, CDR2 YNFKEQ. Trimming took 0 bases from V and 2 from J, leaving 13 bases between them. This CDR3 has 16 amino acids. CDR3 sequence (DNA): TGTGCCAGCAGCCAAGATAGGAGGGGTAGTCAAGAGACCCAGTACTTC. Translation: CASSQDRRGSQETQYF.